This T cell receptor beta chain was identified in a study of naive CD8 T cells in extremely preterm neonates (dated by TCRdb to 2016 to 2017). Background for the entire study: The abstract gives the adult participants' age range as 25-50 years, whereas the methods give 20-50 years. The study compared the TCRbeta CDR3 repertoires of sorted naive CD8+ T cells among four age groups: extremely preterm neonates, term neonates, young children and adults. What the authors observed across the whole study: The proportion of shared CDR3 nucleotide sequences was higher in preterm neonates (2.7%) than in term neonates (0.4%), young children (about 0.03%) and adults (approximately 0.01%). As limitations, the authors pointed to a small sample size and variable productive template counts among preterm samples. Preterm neonates showed significantly lower iChao1 richness than every other age group (p < 0.05) along with an even clone distribution, indicating a less rich repertoire. Compared with the older groups, preterm CDR3s were shorter and closer to germline, carrying fewer N additions and showing less junctional trimming. Prospective longitudinal studies of preterm and term neonates were called for by the authors so that T cell development could be tracked within individuals.

To note about this clone: There is no known antigen for this receptor. The sample holds no much larger clone one base away, and base qualities are not on file.

TCRbeta CDR3 regions were amplified from genomic DNA by a two-step, bias-controlled multiplex PCR. The multiplex PCR included primers specific for each TRBV and TRBJ gene segment. TCRbeta repertoire data were generated with the immunoSEQ Assay. Per the source publication's procedure: A relative-frequency ratio and a modified nearest-neighbor algorithm were applied to filter and cluster reads so that closely related sequences were merged. V, D and J gene assignments for CDR3 sequences followed IMGT annotation. Template counts were corrected for PCR amplification bias and quantified by comparison with synthetic TCR CDR3 analog sequences. Analyses were restricted to unique productive sequences, meaning in-frame CDR3 sequences without stop codons. The immunoSEQ Analyzer software was used to calculate iChao1 richness and clonality, with clonality defined as 1 minus Pielou's evenness. Statistical testing was performed in JMP, using Student's t-test or a non-parametric test depending on Shapiro-Wilk normality results. Imported from immuneACCESS, the table was reduced by TCRdb to in-frame sequences with V and J called. These copies leave out some clones; in studies compared against another copy, an unresolved V gene accounts for under half, and the cause of the remainder is not known. The DNA was the basis for D and trimming; V, J and clone size are from that table. A total of some 7,000 clones appear in this sample, about 98% of them only once. The ten top clones hold 0.31% of the sample.

The germline V gene (reference sequence) specifies LNHDA as CDR1 and SQIVND as CDR2. Counted from cysteine to phenylalanine, this CDR3 has 15 amino acids. Only the CDR3 region is kept as DNA, spanning 45 bases read in frame from base 1. The junction shows trimming of 3 bases on V and 2 bases on J, plus 14 bases between the germline ends. The peripheral blood donors were five healthy children aged about 15-56 months who were having elective routine surgery, plus five healthy nonsmoking adults. A FACSAria III cell sorter was used to sort live, Annexin V-negative naive CD8+ T cells (CD3+CD8+CD45RA+CCR7+). Each sample yielded between roughly 17,000 and 100,000 sorted naive CD8+ T cells. Ficoll-Paque density gradient centrifugation of diluted blood was used to isolate mononuclear cells. Mononuclear cells were cryopreserved in approximately 10% DMSO with about 90% FBS and stored long term at -150°C before sorting. After thawing, the cells were stained with Annexin V and with antibodies against CD3, CD8, CCR7 and CD45RA. Genomic DNA was extracted from snap-frozen sorted cell pellets with the DNeasy Blood and Tissue Kit.

The origin of this receptor is a human donor in good health. The sequenced material came from naive CD8+ T cells from blood. The rearrangement joined TRBV19 to TRBJ2-7; possibly the D gene is TRBD2, per 5 matching bases. The CDR3 region: CASSIEAGLTYEQYF. The DNA sequence reads TGTGCCAGTAGTATCGAGGCGGGTTTAACCTACGAGCAGTACTTC.